This T cell receptor beta chain was documented in a study of blood T cell repertoires in COVID-19. Study-level background: COVID-19 samples from acute and convalescent phases originated in the United States, Italy and Spain.

Germline loops: CDR1 MRHNA, CDR2 SNTAGT. With 6 bases clipped from V and 5 bases from J, the junction kept 7 bases outside the gene matches. The CDR3 loop spans 14 amino acids. Repertoires were generated with immunoSEQ multiplex PCR, while TCRdb's copy carries only in-frame clones and drops some. Among about 480,000 clones listed, about 87% were seen once. It was during active infection that Seattle patients were enrolled and then longitudinally followed. The sequence was collected from a woman aged 50 to 60 with COVID-19, enrolled during active disease. The V gene is TRBV6-4, the J gene TRBJ1-1; 9 bases are shared with TRBD1. The sample taken for sequencing was peripheral blood. CDR3 loop: CASSVDRGGTEAFF. For the CDR3, the DNA is TGTGCCAGCAGCGTAGACAGGGGGGGGACTGAAGCTTTCTTT.